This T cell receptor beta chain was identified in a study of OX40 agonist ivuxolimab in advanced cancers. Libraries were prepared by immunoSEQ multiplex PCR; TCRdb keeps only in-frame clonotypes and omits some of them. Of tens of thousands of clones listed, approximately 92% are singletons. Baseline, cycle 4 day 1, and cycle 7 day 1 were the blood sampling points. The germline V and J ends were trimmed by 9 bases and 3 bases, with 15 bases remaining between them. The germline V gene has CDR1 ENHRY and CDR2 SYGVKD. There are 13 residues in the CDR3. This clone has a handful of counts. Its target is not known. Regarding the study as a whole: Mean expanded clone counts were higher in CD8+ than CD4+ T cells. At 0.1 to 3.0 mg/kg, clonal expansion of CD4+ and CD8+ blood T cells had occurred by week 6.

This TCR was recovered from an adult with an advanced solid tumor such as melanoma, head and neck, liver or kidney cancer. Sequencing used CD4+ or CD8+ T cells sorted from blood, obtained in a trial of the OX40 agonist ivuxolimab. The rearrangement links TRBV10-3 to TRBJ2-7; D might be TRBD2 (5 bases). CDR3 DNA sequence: TGTGCCATGGGAATCGGACTTATCTACGAGCAGTACTTC. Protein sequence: CAMGIGLIYEQYF.